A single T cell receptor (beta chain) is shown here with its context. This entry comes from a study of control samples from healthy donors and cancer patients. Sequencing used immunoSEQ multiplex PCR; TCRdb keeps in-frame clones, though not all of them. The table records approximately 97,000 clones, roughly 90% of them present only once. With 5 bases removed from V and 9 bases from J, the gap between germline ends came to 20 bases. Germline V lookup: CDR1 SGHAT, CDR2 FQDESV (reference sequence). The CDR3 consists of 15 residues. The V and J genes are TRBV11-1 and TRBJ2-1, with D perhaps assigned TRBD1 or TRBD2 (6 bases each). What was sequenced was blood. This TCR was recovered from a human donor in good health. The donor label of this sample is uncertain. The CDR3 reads CASSPRLGGSPEQFF. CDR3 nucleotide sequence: TGTGCCAGCAGCCCACGACTAGGGGGGTCTCCTGAGCAGTTCTTC.